The present T cell receptor beta chain was sequenced within a study of vaccination and CD4 T cells after COVID-19. Details on this clonotype: Its specificity is not known.

Sequenced with the Oncomine TCR Beta short-read assay was DNA taken from cultured CD4+ T cells. Investigators obtained genomic DNA by extraction from cultured CD4+ T cells. Via MiXCR, TCRdb re-called the PCR reads, giving one row per CDR3 protein. Of roughly 9,500 distinct CDR3 sequences listed, 31% are singletons. Treatment here: roughly 11-day PBMC culture with coronavirus spike peptide pools or control peptides (ViraFEST assay). Prior to the COVID-19 pandemic (2011-2018), the unexposed donor's CD4+ T cells were collected. T cells were expanded with peptide pools, and expanded clonotypes were identified by TCR sequencing. Germline V gives CDR1 MGHDK, CDR2 SYGVNS. Deletions cut 7 bases from V and 2 bases from J, with 7 bases between. This CDR3 spans 12 amino acids.

The sequenced material came from CD4+ T cells from blood, cultured in vitro. This TCR was recovered from a human donor in good health. The J gene is TRBJ2-3, the V gene TRBV25-1, with D uncertain. CDR3 residues: CASISDTDTQYF. CDR3 bases: TGTGCCAGCATTTCGGACACAGATACGCAGTATTTT.